This T cell receptor beta chain was identified in a study of blood T cell repertoires in COVID-19. Turning to the study itself: T cells, B-cell-depleted T cells, or PBMCs provided the cDNA or gDNA that served as material.

This table comes from immunoSEQ multiplex PCR, and its TCRdb copy is limited to in-frame clones, with some not included. This sample yields around 140,000 clones, of which roughly 86% are seen a single time; 10% to 12% belongs to the top ten. Germline CDR1 and CDR2: LGHNA and YNFKEQ. Trimming cost V 0 bases and J 5 bases; bases outside gene matches: 12. There are 19 residues in the CDR3. Seattle participants joined during active infection and were tracked over time. Sequencing input: peripheral blood. V and J are TRBV4-2 and TRBJ2-2; TRBD2 aligns across 10 bases. The sequence was collected from a woman in her seventies with COVID-19, enrolled during active disease. The CDR3 loop is CASSQDPRGAGGLTGELFF. The CDR3 DNA reads as TGTGCCAGCAGCCAAGACCCCAGAGGAGCGGGGGGGCTTACCGGGGAGCTGTTTTTT.